This TCR beta chain is drawn from a study of OX40 agonist ivuxolimab in advanced cancers. Turning to the study itself: An agonistic anti-OX40 (CD134) antibody, ivuxolimab, was used to treat the patients. Partial responses were achieved by three patients, one with hepatocellular carcinoma and two with cutaneous melanoma.

Concerning this clone: Its antigen is not known.

TCRdb's copy holds only in-frame clones and misses some; the assay was immunoSEQ multiplex PCR. The sample shows around 63,000 clones, over 75% of them seen only once. Germline CDR1 SGDLS, CDR2 YYNGEE. This CDR3 contains 15 residues. V lost 0 bases and J lost 7, with 14 bases in between. Study observations and caveats: At 0.1 to 3.0 mg/kg and by week 6, clonal expansion occurred in CD4+ and CD8+ blood T cells. On average, CD8+ T cells showed a greater number of expanded clones than CD4+.

J is TRBJ1-5 and V is TRBV9, with D possibly TRBD1 on 5 matching bases. This clonotype originated in an adult with an advanced solid tumor such as melanoma, head and neck, liver or kidney cancer. This specimen was CD4+ or CD8+ T cells sorted from blood, taken in a trial of the OX40 agonist ivuxolimab. The CDR3 region has the DNA TGTGCCAGCAGCGTAGGAGGGGAAGGGTGGCAGCCCCAGCATTTT. Translating gives CASSVGGEGWQPQHF.